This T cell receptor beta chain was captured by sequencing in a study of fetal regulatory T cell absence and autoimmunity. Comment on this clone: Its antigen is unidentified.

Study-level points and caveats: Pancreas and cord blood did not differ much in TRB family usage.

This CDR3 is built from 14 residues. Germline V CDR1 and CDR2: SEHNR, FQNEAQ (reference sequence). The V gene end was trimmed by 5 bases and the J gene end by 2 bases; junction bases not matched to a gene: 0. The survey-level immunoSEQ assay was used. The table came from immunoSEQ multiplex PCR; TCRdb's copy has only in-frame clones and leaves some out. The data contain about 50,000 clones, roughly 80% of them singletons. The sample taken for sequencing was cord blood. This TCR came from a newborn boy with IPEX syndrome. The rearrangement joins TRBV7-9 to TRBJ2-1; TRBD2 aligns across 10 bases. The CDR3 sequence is CASSSGGAYNEQFF. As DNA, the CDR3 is TGTGCCAGCAGCAGCGGGGGGGCCTACAATGAGCAGTTCTTC.